Shown below are 26 T cell receptor beta chains from a single sample sequenced in a study of brain T cells in children with intractable seizures. This table comes from immunoSEQ multiplex PCR, and its TCRdb copy is limited to in-frame clones, with some not included. The sample records 88,000 or so clones, around 90% being singletons. The specimen comprised peripheral blood, sampled at surgery. Source of these receptors: a girl aged 2 to 10 with Rasmussen encephalitis and intractable seizures.

J is TRBJ2-1 and V is TRBV5-1, with D perhaps TRBD1 (5 bases). The V gene's germline CDR1 is SGHRS and CDR2 YFSETQ. Trimming took off 0 bases at V and 5 bases at J, with 24 bases between the two ends. This CDR3 comprises 19 residues. CDR3 loop: CASSLGTGHLLDSNNEQFF. Here the CDR3 DNA reads TGCGCCAGCAGCTTGGGAACTGGACACCTGTTGGATTCTAACAATGAGCAGTTCTTC.

The CDR3 reads CASSYTKAHSGNTIYF. The CDR3 DNA reads as TGTGCCAGCAGTTATACTAAGGCTCACTCTGGAAACACCATATATTTT. The rearrangement links TRBV6-5 to TRBJ1-3, with D unclear. Germline loops: CDR1 MNHEY, CDR2 SVGAGI. The CDR3 runs to 16 residues. Trimming left V 3 bases short and J 0 bases short, with 12 bases between.

This chain uses TRBV24-1 with TRBJ1-5; D not resolved. The CDR3 covers 12 residues. Germline V gene sequence: CDR1 KGHDR, CDR2 SFDVKD. The V gene lost 4 bases and the J gene lost 6 bases, with 6 bases spanning the gap. The CDR3 sequence is CATSEGSQPQHF. The CDR3 DNA follows: TGTGCCACCAGTGAAGGGAGTCAGCCCCAGCATTTT.

The gene calls are TRBV12-3 or TRBV12-4 and TRBJ1-2; 9 bases map to TRBD1. The junction had 6 bases not matched to a gene; V was cut back by 5 bases and J by 8 bases. The CDR3 has 13 amino acids. The CDR3 is CASSVDRGRGYTF. CDR3 DNA sequence: TGTGCCAGCAGTGTGGACAGGGGACGAGGCTACACCTTC.

V usage is TRBV7-2 and J usage is TRBJ1-6; maybe TRBD1 (5 bases). Germline V lookup: CDR1 SGHTA, CDR2 FQGNSA. V lost 2 bases, J lost 0 bases, and 11 bases lay in between. This CDR3 has 17 residues. The CDR3 DNA sequence: TGTGCCAGCAGCTTAAAACAGGCGAGCTCCTATAATTCACCCCTCCACTTT. Its protein product is CASSLKQASSYNSPLHF.

The J gene is TRBJ2-7, the V gene TRBV2; D uncertain. CDR3 length: 10 amino acids. Germline V gene lookup returns CDR1 SNHLY and CDR2 FYNNEI. The V end was cut by 7 bases, the J end by 4 bases, with 5 bases between. The CDR3, as DNA: TGTGCCAGCAAAGGATACGAGCAGTACTTC. Protein product: CASKGYEQYF.

This clone was counted a single time. The CDR3 DNA reads TGTGCCAGCAGTCCAGGGAACGGGGAAAAACTGTTTTTT. This encodes CASSPGNGEKLFF. The rearrangement joins TRBV6-6 to TRBJ1-4, with D perhaps TRBD1 (5 bases). Germline CDR1 is MNHNY and CDR2 is SVGAGI (reference sequence). The CDR3 contains 13 residues. V lost 5 bases and J lost 8, with 12 bases in between.

This chain links TRBV11-2 with TRBJ2-4; TRBD1 agrees at 9 bases. The CDR3 has 16 residues. Germline CDR1 and CDR2: SGHAT and FQNNGV. After removal of 5 bases from V and 3 bases from J, the junction contained 8 bases not matched to a gene. CDR3 bases: TGTGCCAGCAGCCAGGGGCCGACAGGGGGCAAAAACATTCAGTACTTC. The encoded protein is CASSQGPTGGKNIQYF.

This sequence joins TRBV2 and TRBJ1-5; D is perhaps TRBD1 (6 bases). Germline V CDR1 and CDR2: SNHLY, FYNNEI. V was shortened by 8 bases and J by 9 bases, with 17 bases between the two germline ends. There are 13 residues in the CDR3. CDR3 loop: CASWGPGGPPQHF. CDR3 coding DNA: TGTGCCAGCTGGGGGCCGGGGGGACCGCCCCAGCATTTT.

CDR3: CASSLNSLNTEAFF. CDR3 DNA: TGTGCCAGCAGTTTAAACAGTTTGAACACTGAAGCTTTCTTT. The chain couples TRBV27 to TRBJ1-1; no firm D call. The germline CDR1 and CDR2 sequences are MNHEY and SMNVEV (reference sequence). CDR3 length: 14 amino acids. V was pared by 2 bases and J by 0 bases, with 7 bases between.

The chain has TRBV27 and TRBJ2-5, with 10 bases aligning to TRBD2. The CDR3 spans 18 residues. Germline V lookup: CDR1 MNHEY, CDR2 SMNVEV (reference sequence). Trimming at V came to 5 bases and at J to 5 bases, leaving 17 bases not matched to a gene. The CDR3 region is CASSNSPSGRRTRETQYF. CDR3 nucleotide sequence: TGTGCCAGCAGTAACAGCCCTAGCGGGAGAAGGACGAGGGAGACCCAGTACTTC.

This rearrangement joins TRBV7-3 to TRBJ1-1; possible D gene TRBD1, 5 bases. From germline, CDR1 is SGHTA and CDR2 FQGTGA. This CDR3 is built from 12 residues. The V end was cut by 5 bases, the J end by 7 bases, with 11 bases between. The CDR3 DNA sequence: TGTGCCAGCAGCACCCGTGGGGGTGAAGCTTTCTTT. Its translation: CASSTRGGEAFF.

The chain employs TRBV27 and TRBJ2-4, with D tentatively TRBD2 (6 bases). V was shortened by 6 bases and J by 7 bases, with 16 bases between the two germline ends. This CDR3 spans 14 amino acids. Germline lookup yields CDR1 MNHEY and CDR2 SMNVEV (reference sequence). The CDR3 nucleotides read TGTGCCAGCAGCCTCAAGAATAGCGGCAACATTCAGTACTTC. This translates into CASSLKNSGNIQYF.

CDR3 amino acids: CASSPLKGQGVKQYF. As DNA, the CDR3 is TGTGCCAGCTCACCTTTGAAGGGACAGGGAGTAAAGCAGTACTTC. The chain is built from TRBV18 and TRBJ2-7; 9 positions match TRBD1. Germline-derived CDR1 and CDR2 are KGHSH and LQKENI. The CDR3 covers 15 residues. J lost 8 bases, V lost 3 bases, and 11 bases had no gene match.

The gene calls are TRBV3-1 (or the pseudogene TRBV3-2) and TRBJ2-7; 7 bases line up with TRBD1. CDR1 LGHDT and CDR2 YNNKEL come from the germline V gene (reference sequence). V shed 0 bases and J 3 bases; nucleotides not matched to a gene: 5. The CDR3 has 15 residues. The chain's CDR3 is CASSQDPTGIYEQYF. The DNA for the CDR3 is TGTGCCAGCAGCCAAGACCCGACAGGGATCTACGAGCAGTACTTC.

This rearrangement joins TRBV28 to TRBJ2-3, with 7 bases identical to TRBD1. V was pared by 4 bases and J by 9 bases, with 13 bases of the junction left unmatched. The length of the CDR3 is 15 residues. CDR1 MDHEN and CDR2 SYDVKM come from the germline V gene. The CDR3 is CASSSRQGRRRTQYF. CDR3 in DNA: TGTGCCAGCAGTTCACGACAGGGAAGGAGGAGGACGCAGTATTTT.

This chain uses TRBV6-5 with TRBJ1-1, with D tentatively TRBD1 (5 bases). The V end lost 5 bases, the J end lost 1 base, and 14 bases lay between the germline ends. The V gene's germline CDR1 is MNHEY and CDR2 SVGAGI. The CDR3 spans 15 residues. The CDR3: CASSPPGRENTEAFF. Written as DNA, the CDR3 is TGTGCCAGCAGTCCCCCGGGACGGGAGAACACTGAAGCTTTCTTT.

The chain carries TRBV19 and TRBJ2-7; D might be TRBD2 (6 bases). Germline CDR1 is LNHDA and CDR2 is SQIVND (reference sequence). V was shortened by 3 bases and J by 7 bases, with 19 bases between the two germline ends. The CDR3 covers 15 residues. This CDR3 reads CASSMEGTPAFEQYF. The CDR3 DNA reads as TGTGCCAGTAGTATGGAGGGGACTCCTGCCTTTGAGCAGTACTTC. The full variable domain, completed using reference TRBV19 and TRBJ2-7, is DGGITQSPKYLFRKEGQNVTLSCEQNLNHDAMYWYRQDPGQGLRLIYYSQIVNDFQKGDIAEGYSVSREKKESFPLTVTSAQKNPTAFYLCASSMEGTPAFEQYFGPGTRLTVT.

The rearrangement uses TRBV3-1 (or the pseudogene TRBV3-2) and TRBJ2-7, with D tentatively TRBD2 (6 bases). This CDR3 is built from 11 residues. Trimming removed 3 bases at V and 7 bases at J, with 7 bases between. Germline CDR1 LGHDT, CDR2 YNNKEL (reference sequence). The CDR3 nucleotides are TGTGCCAGCAGCCAGGCGGGGGAGCAGTACTTC. It is translated as CASSQAGEQYF.

The chain couples TRBV10-3 to TRBJ2-3, with D perhaps being TRBD1 or TRBD2 (6 bases each). The CDR3 is made up of 14 amino acids. Trimming took off 6 bases at V and 3 bases at J, with 13 bases between the two ends. The germline V gene has CDR1 ENHRY and CDR2 SYGVKD. The CDR3 sequence: CAISLEGVTDTQYF. DNA for the CDR3: TGTGCCATCAGCTTGGAGGGGGTGACAGATACGCAGTATTTT.

V usage is TRBV15 and J usage is TRBJ2-2; D is unclear. CDR3 size: 14 residues. Trimming left V 8 bases short and J 5 bases short, with 15 bases between. Germline V gene data show CDR1 as LNHNV and CDR2 as YYDKDF (reference sequence). CDR3 protein: CATAETRETGELFF. CDR3 DNA: TGTGCCACCGCCGAGACAAGAGAGACCGGGGAGCTGTTTTTT.

The table lists this clone with a few counts. The rearrangement uses TRBV6-6 and TRBJ1-5; 8 bases are shared with TRBD1. Germline loops: CDR1 MNHNY, CDR2 SVGAGI (reference sequence). This CDR3 contains 15 residues. Germline trimming cut 2 bases from V and 3 bases from J; bases unmatched to any gene: 3. The CDR3 sequence: CASSYTTGDNQPQHF. The CDR3, as DNA: TGTGCCAGCAGTTACACGACAGGGGACAATCAGCCCCAGCATTTT.

CDR3 DNA sequence: TGTGCCAGCAGCTTAGCAGGTGGTGGGAACACTGAAGCTTTCTTT. Translation gives CASSLAGGGNTEAFF. The rearrangement uses TRBV7-2 and TRBJ1-1; D gene unclear. Looked up from germline, CDR1 is SGHTA and CDR2 is FQGNSA. CDR3 size: 15 residues. Trimming stripped 0 bases from V and 1 base from J, with 9 bases between.

This rearrangement joins TRBV5-4 to TRBJ1-1; D may be TRBD1 (6 bases). CDR3 length: 16 residues. Per the germline V gene, CDR1 is SGHNT and CDR2 is YYREEE (reference sequence). Trimming shortened V by 1 base and J by 3 bases, and 16 bases separated the two germline ends. This CDR3 reads CASSLFKQGFDTEAFF. CDR3 bases: TGTGCCAGCAGCTTGTTCAAACAGGGATTTGACACTGAAGCTTTCTTT.

CDR3 nucleotide sequence: TGTGCCAGCAGCGCACAGGGGGCTCAAGCGTACAATGAGCAGTTCTTC. This gives the protein CASSAQGAQAYNEQFF. This sequence joins TRBV9 and TRBJ2-1; 9 bases map to TRBD1. With V trimmed by 3 bases and J by 4 bases, 8 bases remained unmatched. Germline values: CDR1 SGDLS, CDR2 YYNGEE. CDR3 length: 16 residues. Based on the CDR3 plus reference TRBV9 and TRBJ2-1, the full variable domain is DSGVTQTPKHLITATGQRVTLRCSPRSGDLSVYWYQQSLDQGLQFLIQYYNGEERAKGNILERFSAQQFPDLHSELNLSSLELGDSALYFCASSAQGAQAYNEQFFGPGTRLTVL.

This clone was recorded once. The chain is built from TRBV14 and TRBJ1-3; the match to TRBD1 covers 7 bases. The CDR3 length is 14 residues. Germline V gene sequence: CDR1 SGHDN, CDR2 FVKESK. J gave up 8 bases and V 4 bases, and 8 bases lay outside the gene matches. CDR3 DNA sequence: TGTGCCAGCAGCCCCCCAGGGGGGAGATACACCATATATTTT. Translating gives CASSPPGGRYTIYF.